This passage covers 9 T cell receptor beta chains from one sample sequenced in a study of OX40 agonist ivuxolimab in advanced cancers. Here immunoSEQ multiplex PCR was the method, and the copy in TCRdb shows in-frame clones only, minus some. The sample lists about 32,000 clones; roughly 80% were seen once. This sample comprised CD4+ or CD8+ T cells sorted from blood, obtained in a trial of the OX40 agonist ivuxolimab. The receptor source for this set is an adult with an advanced solid tumor such as melanoma, head and neck, liver or kidney cancer.

This clone came up once. The rearrangement links TRBV10-3 to TRBJ1-5; D gene ambiguous. The CDR3 consists of 13 residues. V gave up 2 bases and J gave up 6 bases, with 8 bases separating them. Per the germline V gene, CDR1 is ENHRY and CDR2 is SYGVKD. The CDR3 protein is CAISEDLGQPQHF. The CDR3 nucleotides read TGTGCCATCAGTGAGGATCTTGGTCAGCCCCAGCATTTT.

The chain uses TRBV13 and TRBJ1-1, with D possibly being TRBD1 (5 bases). The length of the CDR3 is 13 residues. V was pared by 6 bases and J by 2 bases, with 10 bases between. The V gene's germline CDR1 is PRHDT and CDR2 FYEKMQ (reference sequence). This CDR3 is CASSEGLNTEAFF. The CDR3 DNA follows: TGTGCCAGCAGTGAGGGGCTAAACACTGAAGCTTTCTTT.

This chain joins TRBV5-4 and TRBJ1-4; D remains ambiguous. This CDR3 comprises 13 residues. Germline V lookup: CDR1 SGHNT, CDR2 YYREEE (reference sequence). With 4 bases removed from V and 9 bases from J, the gap between germline ends came to 13 bases. CDR3 DNA sequence: TGTGCCAGCAGCGGTCCCGGTGGTCAAAAACTGTTTTTT. It encodes CASSGPGGQKLFF.

The J gene is TRBJ2-1, the V gene TRBV9; D call uncertain. This CDR3 is built from 15 residues. Looked up from germline, CDR1 is SGDLS and CDR2 is YYNGEE. The ends were cut back, 3 bases at V and 6 bases at J, with 16 bases in the middle. The CDR3 bases are TGTGCCAGCAGCGGGGGAAACCCCACCGGCAATGAGCAGTTCTTC. Translation: CASSGGNPTGNEQFF. Complete variable domain (other parts from reference TRBV9 and TRBJ2-1): DSGVTQTPKHLITATGQRVTLRCSPRSGDLSVYWYQQSLDQGLQFLIQYYNGEERAKGNILERFSAQQFPDLHSELNLSSLELGDSALYFCASSGGNPTGNEQFFGPGTRLTVL.

This chain joins TRBV4-1 and TRBJ1-2, with D maybe TRBD1 (5 bases). The CDR3 contains 13 residues. Germline CDR1 reads MGHRA; CDR2 reads YSYEKL. V lost 5 bases, J lost 4 bases, and 11 bases lay in between. The CDR3 nucleotides are TGCGCCAGCAGCGCGGAAGGGGCCTATGGCTACACCTTC. Translated, it gives CASSAEGAYGYTF.

V usage is TRBV7-2 and J usage is TRBJ2-3, with TRBD2 matching over 8 bases. The CDR3 runs 15 residues. CDR1 is SGHTA, CDR2 FQGNSA, per germline. With 4 bases clipped from V and 2 bases from J, the junction kept 5 bases outside the gene matches. The CDR3 spells CASSSTSGPTDTQYF. CDR3 nucleotides: TGTGCCAGCAGCTCTACTAGCGGACCCACAGATACGCAGTATTTT.

This clone was seen a few times. This rearrangement joins TRBV18 to TRBJ1-6; D is undetermined. This CDR3 contains 13 residues. CDR1 and CDR2 (germline): KGHSH, LQKENI. V was clipped by 3 bases and J by 10 bases, with 10 bases between them. CDR3 coding DNA: TGTGCCAGCTCACCCGAAGGGAGATCACCCCTCCACTTT. Its protein is CASSPEGRSPLHF.

The chain is built from TRBV6-5 and TRBJ2-7; D is perhaps TRBD1 or TRBD2 (5 bases each). Germline V gene lookup returns CDR1 MNHEY and CDR2 SVGAGI. V shed 5 bases and J shed 5 bases, with 16 bases lying between them. There are 14 residues in the CDR3. This chain's CDR3 is CASSPTAEIHEQYF. CDR3 DNA: TGTGCCAGCAGTCCGACAGCGGAGATCCACGAGCAGTACTTC.

This chain uses TRBV6-9 with TRBJ1-1; possibly TRBD1 for D (5 bases). Germline V CDR1 and CDR2: MNHGY, SVAAGI. CDR3 length: 14 amino acids. Trimming took off 3 bases at V and 2 bases at J, with 10 bases between the two ends. The CDR3 DNA sequence: TGTGCCAGCAGTTACGGGGGTGGTAACACTGAAGCTTTCTTT. Its translation: CASSYGGGNTEAFF.